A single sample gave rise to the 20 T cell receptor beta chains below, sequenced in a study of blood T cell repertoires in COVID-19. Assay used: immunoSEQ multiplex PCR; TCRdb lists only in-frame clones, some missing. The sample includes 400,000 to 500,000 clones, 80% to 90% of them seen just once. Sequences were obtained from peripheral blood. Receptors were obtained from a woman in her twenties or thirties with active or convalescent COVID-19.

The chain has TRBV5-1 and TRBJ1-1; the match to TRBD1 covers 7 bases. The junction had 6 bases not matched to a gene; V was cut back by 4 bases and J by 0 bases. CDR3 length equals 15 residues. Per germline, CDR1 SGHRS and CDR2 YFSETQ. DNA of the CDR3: TGCGCCAGCAGCCGGACGAGGGGGCTGAACACTGAAGCTTTCTTT. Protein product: CASSRTRGLNTEAFF.

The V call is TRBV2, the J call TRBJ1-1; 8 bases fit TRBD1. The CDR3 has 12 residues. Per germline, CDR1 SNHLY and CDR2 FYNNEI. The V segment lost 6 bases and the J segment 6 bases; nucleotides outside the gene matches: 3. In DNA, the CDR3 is TGTGCCAGCAGAGGACAGGGCTCTGAAGCTTTCTTT. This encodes CASRGQGSEAFF.

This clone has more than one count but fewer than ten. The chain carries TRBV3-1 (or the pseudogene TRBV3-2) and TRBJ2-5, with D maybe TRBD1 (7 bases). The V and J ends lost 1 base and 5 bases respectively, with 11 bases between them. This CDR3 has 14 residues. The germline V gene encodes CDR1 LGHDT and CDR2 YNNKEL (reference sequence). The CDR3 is CASSQGRGRETQYF. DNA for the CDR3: TGTGCCAGCAGCCAAGGCAGGGGGAGGGAGACCCAGTACTTC.

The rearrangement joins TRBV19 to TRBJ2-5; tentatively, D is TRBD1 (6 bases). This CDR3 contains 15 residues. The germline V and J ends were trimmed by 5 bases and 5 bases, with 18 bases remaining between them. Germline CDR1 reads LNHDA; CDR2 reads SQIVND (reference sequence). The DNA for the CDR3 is TGTGCCAGTAGTCCTGACAGGCTCCTTCCGGAGACCCAGTACTTC. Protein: CASSPDRLLPETQYF.

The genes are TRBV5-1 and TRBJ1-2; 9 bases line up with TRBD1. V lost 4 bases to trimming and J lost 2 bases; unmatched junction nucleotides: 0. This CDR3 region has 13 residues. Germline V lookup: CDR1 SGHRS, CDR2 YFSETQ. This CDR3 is CASSGQGNYGYTF. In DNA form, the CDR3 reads TGCGCCAGCAGCGGACAGGGGAACTATGGCTACACCTTC.

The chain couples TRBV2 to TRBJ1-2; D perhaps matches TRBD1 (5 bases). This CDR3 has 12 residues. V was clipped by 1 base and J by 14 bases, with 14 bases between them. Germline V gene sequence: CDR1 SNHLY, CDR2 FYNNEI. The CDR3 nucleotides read TGTGCCAGCAGTGAAGTATACCTCCCAGGGACCTTC. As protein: CASSEVYLPGTF.

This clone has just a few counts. The CDR3 sequence: CASSPLGTDYGYTF. CDR3 DNA sequence: TGTGCCAGTAGTCCCCTCGGGACAGACTATGGCTACACCTTC. The rearrangement joins TRBV19 to TRBJ1-2, with 7 bases identical to TRBD1. Germline CDR1 LNHDA, CDR2 SQIVND (reference sequence). The CDR3 loop spans 14 amino acids. The V segment lost 5 bases and the J segment 3 bases; nucleotides outside the gene matches: 6.

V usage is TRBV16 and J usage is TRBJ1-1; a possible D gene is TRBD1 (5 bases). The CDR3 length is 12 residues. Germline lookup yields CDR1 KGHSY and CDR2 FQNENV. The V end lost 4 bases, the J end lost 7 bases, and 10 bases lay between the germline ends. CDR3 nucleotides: TGTGCCAGCAGCCGCCTCCAGGGTGAAGCTTTCTTT. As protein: CASSRLQGEAFF.

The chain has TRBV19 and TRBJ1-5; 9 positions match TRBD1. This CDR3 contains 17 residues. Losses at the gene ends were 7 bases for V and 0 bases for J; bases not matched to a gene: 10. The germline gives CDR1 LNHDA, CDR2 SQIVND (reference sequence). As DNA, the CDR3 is TGTGCCAGTACACCGGGACAGGGAGATTATAGCAATCAGCCCCAGCATTTT. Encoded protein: CASTPGQGDYSNQPQHF.

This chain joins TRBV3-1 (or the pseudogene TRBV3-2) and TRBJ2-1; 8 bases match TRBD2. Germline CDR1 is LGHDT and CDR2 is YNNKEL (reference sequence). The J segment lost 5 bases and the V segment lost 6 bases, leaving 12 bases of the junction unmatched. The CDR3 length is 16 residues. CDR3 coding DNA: TGTGCCAGCAGAACCTCCGGGACTAGGAACAACAATGAGCAGTTCTTC. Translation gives CASRTSGTRNNNEQFF.

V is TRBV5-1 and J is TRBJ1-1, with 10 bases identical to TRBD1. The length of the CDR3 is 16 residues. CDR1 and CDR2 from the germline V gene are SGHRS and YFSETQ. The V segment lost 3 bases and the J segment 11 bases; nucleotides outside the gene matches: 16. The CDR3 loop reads CASSWPPGQGMGEAFF. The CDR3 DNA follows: TGCGCCAGCAGCTGGCCGCCGGGACAGGGGATGGGTGAGGCTTTCTTT.

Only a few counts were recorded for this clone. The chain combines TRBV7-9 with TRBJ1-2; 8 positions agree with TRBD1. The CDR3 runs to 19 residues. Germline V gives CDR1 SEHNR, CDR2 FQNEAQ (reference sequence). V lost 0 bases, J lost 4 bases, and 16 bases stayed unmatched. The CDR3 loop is CASSLAHTPAGGASYGYTF. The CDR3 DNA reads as TGTGCCAGCAGCTTAGCCCACACTCCCGCAGGGGGCGCCTCCTATGGCTACACCTTC.

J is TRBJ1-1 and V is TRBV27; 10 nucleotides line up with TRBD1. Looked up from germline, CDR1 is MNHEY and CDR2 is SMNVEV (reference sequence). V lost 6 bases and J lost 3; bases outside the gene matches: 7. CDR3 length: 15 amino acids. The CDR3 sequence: CASRGDRGRDTEAFF. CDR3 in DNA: TGTGCCAGCAGAGGGGACAGGGGCCGGGACACTGAAGCTTTCTTT.

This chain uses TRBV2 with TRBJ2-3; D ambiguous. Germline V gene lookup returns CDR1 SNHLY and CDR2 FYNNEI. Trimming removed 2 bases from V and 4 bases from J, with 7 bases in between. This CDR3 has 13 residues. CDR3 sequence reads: CASSESLADTQYF. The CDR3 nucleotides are TGTGCCAGCAGTGAATCCCTCGCAGATACGCAGTATTTT.

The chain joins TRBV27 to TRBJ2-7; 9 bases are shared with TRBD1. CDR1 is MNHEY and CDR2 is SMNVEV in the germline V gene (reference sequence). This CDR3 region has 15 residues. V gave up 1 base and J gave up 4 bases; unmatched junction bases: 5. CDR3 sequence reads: CASSLWGTGSYEQYF. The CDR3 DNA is TGTGCCAGCAGTTTATGGGGGACAGGGAGTTACGAGCAGTACTTC.

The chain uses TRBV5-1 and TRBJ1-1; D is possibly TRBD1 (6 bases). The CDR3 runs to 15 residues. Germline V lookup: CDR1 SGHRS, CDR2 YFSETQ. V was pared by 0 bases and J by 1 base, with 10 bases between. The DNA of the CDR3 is TGCGCCAGCAGCTTGGTAGCAGGGGCGAACACTGAAGCTTTCTTT. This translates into CASSLVAGANTEAFF.

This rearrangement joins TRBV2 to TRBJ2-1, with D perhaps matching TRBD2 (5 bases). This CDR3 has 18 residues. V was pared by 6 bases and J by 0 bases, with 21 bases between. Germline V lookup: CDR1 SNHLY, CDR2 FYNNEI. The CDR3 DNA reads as TGTGCCAGCAGGGACCCGCGGGTAGGTGCCAGCTCCTACAATGAGCAGTTCTTC. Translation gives CASRDPRVGASSYNEQFF.

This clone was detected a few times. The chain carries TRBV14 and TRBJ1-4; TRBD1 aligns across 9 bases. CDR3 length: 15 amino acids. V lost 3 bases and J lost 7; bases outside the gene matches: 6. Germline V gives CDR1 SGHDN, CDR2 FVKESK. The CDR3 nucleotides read TGTGCCAGCAGCCAGTTACAGGGGGCCGGTGAAAAACTGTTTTTT. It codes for CASSQLQGAGEKLFF.

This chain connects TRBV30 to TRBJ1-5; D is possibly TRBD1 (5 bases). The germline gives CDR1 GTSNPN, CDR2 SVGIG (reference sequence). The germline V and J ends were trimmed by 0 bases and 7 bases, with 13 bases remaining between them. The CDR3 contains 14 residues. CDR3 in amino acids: CAWSVLGGDQPQHF. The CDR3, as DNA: TGTGCCTGGAGTGTACTGGGGGGAGACCAGCCCCAGCATTTT.

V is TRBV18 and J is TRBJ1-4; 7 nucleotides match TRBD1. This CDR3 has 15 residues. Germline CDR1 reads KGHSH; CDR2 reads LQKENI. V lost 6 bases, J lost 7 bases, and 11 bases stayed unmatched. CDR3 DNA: TGTGCCAGCTCCAACGGTGTTGGGACAGCTGAAAAACTGTTTTTT. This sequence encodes CASSNGVGTAEKLFF.